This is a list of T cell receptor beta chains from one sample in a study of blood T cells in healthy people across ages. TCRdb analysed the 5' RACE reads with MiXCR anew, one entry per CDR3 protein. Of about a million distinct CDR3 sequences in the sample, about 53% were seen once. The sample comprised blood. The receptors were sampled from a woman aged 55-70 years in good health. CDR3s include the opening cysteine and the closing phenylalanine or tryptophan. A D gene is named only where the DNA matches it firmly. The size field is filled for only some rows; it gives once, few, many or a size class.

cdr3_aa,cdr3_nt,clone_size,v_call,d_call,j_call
CSVGGGDFPNTEAFF,TGCAGCGTTGGAGGGGGCGACTTTCCGAACACTGAAGCTTTCTTT,few,TRBV29-1,TRBD1,TRBJ1-1
CAGRDRLGEQYF,TGTGCCGGCCGGGACAGGCTCGGGGAGCAGTACTTC,few,TRBV28,TRBD1,TRBJ2-7
CASSSRWSGEETQYF,TGTGCCAGCAGCTCGCGCTGGTCCGGGGAAGAGACCCAGTACTTC,NA,TRBV28,NA,TRBJ2-5
CARSVESRSDGSETQYF,TGTGCCCGCAGCGTAGAAAGTAGGTCGGACGGGAGTGAGACCCAGTACTTC,NA,TRBV9,NA,TRBJ2-5
CASSLNKGHETQYF,TGTGCCAGCAGCTTAAACAAGGGTCACGAGACCCAGTACTTC,NA,TRBV7-2,NA,TRBJ2-5
CASSLDPDTGGELSYEQYF,TGTGCCAGCAGCCTAGACCCTGACACAGGGGGCGAATTGTCCTACGAGCAGTACTTC,NA,TRBV21-1,NA,TRBJ2-7
CASSRTFRDVETQYF,TGCGCCAGCAGCCGAACCTTCCGGGACGTCGAGACCCAGTACTTC,few,TRBV4-1,NA,TRBJ2-5
CSARALSFEQYF,TGCAGTGCTAGAGCGCTGTCCTTCGAGCAGTACTTC,once,TRBV20-1,NA,TRBJ2-7
CASSSGTSGRRLADTQYF,TGTGCCAGCAGCTCCGGGACTAGCGGGAGGAGGTTGGCAGATACGCAGTATTTT,NA,TRBV7-2,TRBD2,TRBJ2-3
CASSQFAGNGELFF,TGCGCCAGCAGCCAGTTCGCGGGGAACGGGGAGCTGTTTTTT,NA,TRBV4-3,NA,TRBJ2-2
CASSLGPDDVQYF,TGTGCCAGCAGCTTAGGACCTGATGACGTGCAGTACTTC,NA,TRBV7-9,NA,TRBJ2-5
CASSYDRGTSGYEQYF,TGTGCCAGCAGCTATGACCGGGGGACTAGCGGCTACGAGCAGTACTTC,NA,TRBV11-1,TRBD2,TRBJ2-7
CSARDPSTSTYEQYF,TGCAGTGCTAGAGACCCTAGTACGAGTACGTACGAGCAGTACTTC,NA,TRBV20-1,NA,TRBJ2-7
CASGRGGDNDEQYF,TGTGCCAGCGGACGCGGGGGCGATAACGACGAGCAGTACTTC,few,TRBV7-6,NA,TRBJ2-7
CASGDFTDTQYF,TGCGCCAGCGGGGATTTCACAGATACGCAGTATTTT,few,TRBV10-1,NA,TRBJ2-3
CASSYSRGLETQYF,TGTGCCAGCAGTTACTCGAGGGGGCTGGAGACCCAGTACTTC,NA,TRBV6-5,TRBD1,TRBJ2-5
CASSPVDGRGGYTF,TGTGCCAGCAGCCCGGTAGATGGTAGGGGAGGCTACACCTTC,NA,TRBV6-2/TRBV6-3,NA,TRBJ1-2
CASSVAVGGLADNEQFF,TGTGCCAGCAGCGTAGCAGTGGGGGGACTAGCGGACAATGAGCAGTTCTTC,NA,TRBV9,TRBD2,TRBJ2-1
CASRTWVGEQFF,TGTGCCAGCAGGACCTGGGTGGGAGAGCAGTTCTTC,few,TRBV7-8,NA,TRBJ2-1
CASTALAGATYEQYF,TGTGCCAGCACCGCGCTAGCGGGAGCGACCTACGAGCAGTACTTC,few,TRBV28,TRBD2,TRBJ2-7
CASSQAIDRQFF,TGTGCCAGCAGCCAAGCGATCGATCGGCAGTTCTTC,NA,TRBV3-1,NA,TRBJ2-1
CSGIAGDEQFF,TGCAGCGGGATAGCGGGAGATGAGCAGTTCTTC,NA,TRBV29-1,TRBD2,TRBJ2-1
CASRGAETTEQYF,TGCGCCAGCAGGGGGGCGGAGACGACCGAGCAGTACTTC,NA,TRBV10-2,NA,TRBJ2-7
CASSGKLGFNSPLHF,TGTGCCAGCAGTGGTAAATTAGGATTTAATTCACCCCTCCACTTT,NA,TRBV25-1,NA,TRBJ1-6
CASSHATEQYF,TGTGCCAGCAGCCACGCAACCGAGCAGTACTTC,few,TRBV14,NA,TRBJ2-7
CASRGTSGNLEQYF,TGTGCCAGCAGAGGGACTAGCGGGAACCTCGAGCAGTACTTC,NA,TRBV28,TRBD2,TRBJ2-7
CASSEALTGLANYGYTF,TGTGCCAGCAGTGAAGCCCTCACAGGGTTAGCTAACTATGGCTACACCTTC,few,TRBV6-1,NA,TRBJ1-2
CASSLVSGSTDTQYF,TGTGCCAGCAGCTTAGTTAGCGGGAGTACAGATACGCAGTATTTT,many,TRBV7-2,TRBD2,TRBJ2-3
CASSGTSGVQETQYF,TGTGCCAGCAGTGGCACTAGCGGTGTTCAAGAGACCCAGTACTTC,NA,TRBV2,TRBD2,TRBJ2-5
CASSLFVGEGADEQFF,TGTGCCAGCAGCTTATTTGTAGGCGAGGGGGCGGATGAGCAGTTCTTC,NA,TRBV7-2,TRBD1,TRBJ2-1
CSARVGARGLGQPQHF,TGCAGTGCTAGAGTGGGAGCCAGGGGGCTCGGGCAGCCCCAGCATTTT,few,TRBV20-1,TRBD1,TRBJ1-5
CASSPLRQETQYF,TGTGCCAGCAGTCCCTTACGTCAAGAGACCCAGTACTTC,few,TRBV27,NA,TRBJ2-5
CASSPLGFYEQYF,TGTGCCAGCTCACCACTAGGGTTCTACGAGCAGTACTTC,NA,TRBV18,NA,TRBJ2-7
CASSQGASGRQETQYF,TGTGCCAGCAGCCAAGGGGCTAGCGGGCGCCAAGAGACCCAGTACTTC,few,TRBV4-2,TRBD2,TRBJ2-5
CASSQDLADYNEQFF,TGTGCCAGCAGCCAAGATCTAGCGGACTACAATGAGCAGTTCTTC,NA,TRBV4-2,TRBD2,TRBJ2-1
CSARVGTGTSGQYF,TGCAGTGCTAGGGTCGGGACAGGAACTTCGGGGCAGTATTTT,NA,TRBV20-1,TRBD1,TRBJ2-3
CASSNNRDSYGYTF,TGTGCCAGCAGTAATAACAGGGATTCCTATGGCTACACCTTC,few,TRBV2,NA,TRBJ1-2
CSASGTSGRASYEQYF,TGCAGTGCTAGTGGGACTAGCGGGAGGGCCTCCTACGAGCAGTACTTC,few,TRBV20-1,TRBD2,TRBJ2-7
CASSPPMTSSLEQYF,TGTGCCAGCAGCCCGCCCATGACTAGTTCACTCGAGCAGTACTTC,NA,TRBV28,NA,TRBJ2-7
CSVQSNTEAFF,TGCAGCGTACAATCGAACACTGAAGCTTTCTTT,NA,TRBV29-1,NA,TRBJ1-1
CASSTAVYEQYF,TGTGCCAGCAGCACAGCGGTGTATGAGCAGTACTTC,NA,TRBV6-6,NA,TRBJ2-4
CASRPQGPIMGEQYF,TGTGCCAGCAGACCACAGGGGCCTATTATGGGGGAGCAGTACTTC,few,TRBV7-2,TRBD1,TRBJ2-7
CSVTPGLAPEQFF,TGCAGTGTCACACCGGGACTAGCGCCTGAGCAGTTCTTC,NA,TRBV20-1,TRBD2,TRBJ2-1
CASSLVAEGYEQYF,TGTGCCAGCAGCTTAGTTGCTGAAGGCTACGAGCAGTACTTC,NA,TRBV11-2,NA,TRBJ2-7
CASSRGVAGGPKYF,TGTGCCAGCAGCCGTGGGGTAGCGGGAGGGCCAAAGTACTTC,few,TRBV7-2,TRBD2,TRBJ2-5
CRAGGRYEQYF,TGCAGGGCAGGGGGTCGCTACGAGCAGTACTTC,NA,TRBV29-1,TRBD1,TRBJ2-7
CASSRTGFTLPLLYGYTF,TGCGCCAGCAGCCGAACAGGGTTCACACTCCCTCTCCTCTATGGCTACACCTTC,NA,TRBV4-1,NA,TRBJ1-2
CASSQAWGQDTYEQYF,TGTGCCAGCAGCCAAGCTTGGGGTCAGGACACATACGAGCAGTACTTC,few,TRBV14,NA,TRBJ2-7
CASSQLAGDETQYF,TGTGCCAGCAGCCAACTAGCGGGAGACGAGACCCAGTACTTC,NA,TRBV14,TRBD2,TRBJ2-5
CASSSNIGTSSTDTQYF,TGTGCCAGCAGCTCGAATATCGGGACTTCTTCCACAGATACGCAGTATTTT,few,TRBV7-9,NA,TRBJ2-3
CASSHGTSGRRETQYF,TGTGCCAGCAGTCACGGGACTAGCGGGAGGAGGGAGACCCAGTACTTC,NA,TRBV27,TRBD2,TRBJ2-5
CASSLVGDIYSYEQYF,TGTGCCAGCAGCTTAGTGGGGGATATCTACTCCTACGAGCAGTACTTC,few,TRBV7-2,NA,TRBJ2-7
CSAAQVNQPQHF,TGCAGTGCTGCCCAGGTCAATCAGCCCCAGCATTTT,NA,TRBV20-1,NA,TRBJ1-5
CASSLTSGSHEQYF,TGCGCCAGCAGCCTAACTAGCGGATCCCACGAGCAGTACTTC,NA,TRBV4-1,TRBD2,TRBJ2-7
CASSLGLRQGNESWGHTF,TGTGCCAGCAGCTTGGGACTGAGACAGGGAAATGAATCGTGGGGCCACACCTTC,NA,TRBV5-5,TRBD1,TRBJ1-2
CATPRPTFVLRPENNEQFF,TGTGCCACCCCTAGGCCGACCTTTGTGCTACGACCCGAGAACAATGAGCAGTTCTTC,few,TRBV7-2,NA,TRBJ2-1
CAISESASGSSYEQYF,TGTGCCATCAGTGAGTCGGCTAGCGGAAGCTCCTACGAGCAGTACTTC,few,TRBV10-3,TRBD2,TRBJ2-7
CASSTGTTSYNEQYF,TGTGCCAGCAGTACCGGGACAACCTCCTACAATGAGCAGTACTTC,NA,TRBV6-1,NA,TRBJ2-7